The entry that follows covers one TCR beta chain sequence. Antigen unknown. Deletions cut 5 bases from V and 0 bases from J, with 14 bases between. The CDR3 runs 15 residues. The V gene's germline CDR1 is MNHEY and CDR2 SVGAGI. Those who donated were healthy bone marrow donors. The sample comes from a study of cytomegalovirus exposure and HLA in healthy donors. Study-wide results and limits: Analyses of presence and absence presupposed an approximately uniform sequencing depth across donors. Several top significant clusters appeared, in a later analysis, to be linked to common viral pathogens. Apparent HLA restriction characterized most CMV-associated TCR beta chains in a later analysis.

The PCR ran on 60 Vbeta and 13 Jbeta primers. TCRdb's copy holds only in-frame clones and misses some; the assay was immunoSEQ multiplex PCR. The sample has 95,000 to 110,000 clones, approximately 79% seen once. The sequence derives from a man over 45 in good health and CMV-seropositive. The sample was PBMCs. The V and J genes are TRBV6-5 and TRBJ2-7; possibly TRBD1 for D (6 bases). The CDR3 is CASSRTPDSSYEQYF. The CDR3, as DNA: TGTGCCAGCAGTCGAACCCCGGACAGCTCCTACGAGCAGTACTTC.